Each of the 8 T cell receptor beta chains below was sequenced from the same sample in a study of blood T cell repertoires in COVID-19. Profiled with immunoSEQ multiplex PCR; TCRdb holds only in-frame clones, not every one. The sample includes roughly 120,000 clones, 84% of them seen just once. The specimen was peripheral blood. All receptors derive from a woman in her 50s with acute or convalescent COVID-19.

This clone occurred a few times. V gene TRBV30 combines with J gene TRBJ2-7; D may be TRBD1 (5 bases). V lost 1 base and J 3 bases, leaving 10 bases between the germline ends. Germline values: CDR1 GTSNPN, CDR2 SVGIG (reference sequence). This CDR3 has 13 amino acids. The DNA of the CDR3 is TGTGCCTGGAGTGGGAGACAGAACTACGAGCAGTACTTC. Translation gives CAWSGRQNYEQYF.

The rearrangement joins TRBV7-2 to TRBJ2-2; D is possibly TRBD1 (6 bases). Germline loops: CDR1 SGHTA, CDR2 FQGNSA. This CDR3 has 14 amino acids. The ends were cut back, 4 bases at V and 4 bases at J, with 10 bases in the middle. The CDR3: CASSSGQFTGELFF. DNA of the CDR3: TGTGCCAGCAGCTCCGGACAGTTCACCGGGGAGCTGTTTTTT. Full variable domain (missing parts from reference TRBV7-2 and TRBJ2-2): GAGVSQSPSNKVTEKGKDVELRCDPISGHTALYWYRQSLGQGLEFLIYFQGNSAPDKSGLPSDRFSAERTGGSVSTLTIQRTQQEDSAVYLCASSSGQFTGELFFGEGSRLTVL.

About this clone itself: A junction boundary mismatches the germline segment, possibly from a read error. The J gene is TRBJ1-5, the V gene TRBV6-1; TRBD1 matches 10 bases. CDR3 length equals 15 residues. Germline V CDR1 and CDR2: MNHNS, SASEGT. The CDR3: CASSEGGQGMQPQHF. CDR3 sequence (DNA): TGTGCCAGCAGCGAAGGGGGACAGGGGATGCAGCCCCAGCATTTT.

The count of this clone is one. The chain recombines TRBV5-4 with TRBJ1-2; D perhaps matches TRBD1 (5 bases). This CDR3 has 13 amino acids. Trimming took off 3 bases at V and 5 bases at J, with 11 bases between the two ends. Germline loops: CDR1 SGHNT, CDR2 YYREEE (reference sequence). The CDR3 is CASSSPGVYGYTF. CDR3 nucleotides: TGTGCCAGCAGCTCCCCGGGGGTATATGGCTACACCTTC.

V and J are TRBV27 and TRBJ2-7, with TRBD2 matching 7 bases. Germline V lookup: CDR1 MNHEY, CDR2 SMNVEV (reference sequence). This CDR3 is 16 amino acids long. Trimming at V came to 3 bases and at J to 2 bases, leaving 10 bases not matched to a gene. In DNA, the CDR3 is TGTGCCAGCAGTTTCGAAGCGGGGAGACAAACCTACGAGCAGTACTTC. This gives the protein CASSFEAGRQTYEQYF.

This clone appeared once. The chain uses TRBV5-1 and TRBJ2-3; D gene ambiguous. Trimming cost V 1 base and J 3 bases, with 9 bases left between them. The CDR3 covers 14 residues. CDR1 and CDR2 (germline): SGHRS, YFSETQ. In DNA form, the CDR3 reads TGCGCCAGCAGCTTGACCGACATGACAGATACGCAGTATTTT. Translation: CASSLTDMTDTQYF.

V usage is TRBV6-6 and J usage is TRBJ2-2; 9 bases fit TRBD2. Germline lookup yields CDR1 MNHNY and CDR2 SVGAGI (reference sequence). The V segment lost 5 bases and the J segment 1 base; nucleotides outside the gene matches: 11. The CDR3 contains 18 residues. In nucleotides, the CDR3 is TGTGCCAGCAGTCCGGTCGGCGGGGGGGCCCTGAACACCGGGGAGCTGTTTTTT. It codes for CASSPVGGGALNTGELFF.

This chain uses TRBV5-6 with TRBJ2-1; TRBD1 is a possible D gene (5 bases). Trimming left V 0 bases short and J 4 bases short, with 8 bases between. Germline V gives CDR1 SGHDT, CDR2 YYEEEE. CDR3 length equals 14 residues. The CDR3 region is CASSLEGRYNEQFF. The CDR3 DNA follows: TGTGCCAGCAGCTTGGAGGGGCGTTACAATGAGCAGTTCTTC. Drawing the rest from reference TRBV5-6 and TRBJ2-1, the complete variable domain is DAGVTQSPTHLIKTRGQQVTLRCSPKSGHDTVSWYQQALGQGPQFIFQYYEEEERQRGNFPDRFSGHQFPNYSSELNVNALLLGDSALYLCASSLEGRYNEQFFGPGTRLTVL.